The 24 T cell receptor beta chains in this list originate from one sample, sequenced in a study of blood T cell repertoires in COVID-19. Data came from immunoSEQ multiplex PCR; TCRdb stores just in-frame clones and leaves some out. The sample lists hundreds of thousands of clones, 88% seen once, with roughly 2% in the top ten. The sample taken for sequencing was PBMCs or T cells enriched from blood (not recorded which). These receptor sequences come from a woman aged 60-75 years in a cohort exposed to, infected with or recovered from COVID-19 (not recorded which).

V and J are TRBV27 and TRBJ2-3; tentative D call: TRBD2 (6 bases). Germline assignment: CDR1 MNHEY and CDR2 SMNVEV (reference sequence). V gave up 5 bases and J gave up 9 bases, with 18 bases separating them. This CDR3 region has 14 residues. The CDR3 nucleotides are TGTGCCAGCAGTAGCTCTCCCCTCCGGGGGACGCAGTATTTT. Translating it yields CASSSSPLRGTQYF.

V and J are TRBV9 and TRBJ2-7; no firm D call. The CDR3 contains 14 residues. The germline CDR1 and CDR2 sequences are SGDLS and YYNGEE. Between the trimmed V and J ends, which lost 0 bases and 0 bases, there was a span of 7 bases. The CDR3 loop is CASSVGSSSYEQYF. CDR3 DNA: TGTGCCAGCAGCGTAGGCTCCAGCTCCTACGAGCAGTACTTC.

This rearrangement joins TRBV7-9 to TRBJ2-7, with 7 bases identical to TRBD2. CDR1 is SEHNR, CDR2 FQNEAQ, per germline (reference sequence). The CDR3 sequence is 14 residues long. Trimming took 3 bases from V and 1 from J; bases not matched to a gene: 3. This CDR3 reads CASSFLAESYEQYF. Written as DNA, the CDR3 is TGTGCCAGCAGCTTCCTAGCGGAGTCCTACGAGCAGTACTTC.

The J gene is TRBJ2-2, the V gene TRBV5-6; no reliable D call. Germline V CDR1 and CDR2: SGHDT, YYEEEE. The CDR3 has 17 amino acids. V was cut by 2 bases and J by 1 base, with 15 bases left in between. The CDR3 coding sequence is TGTGCCAGCAGCTTCCCCCTTATTGAGGAGAACACCGGGGAGCTGTTTTTT. Amino acid sequence: CASSFPLIEENTGELFF.

V and J are TRBV3-1 (or the pseudogene TRBV3-2) and TRBJ2-2, with 12 positions matching TRBD2. Trimming took 4 bases from V and 5 from J; bases not matched to a gene: 5. The germline gives CDR1 LGHDT, CDR2 YNNKEL (reference sequence). The CDR3 covers 16 residues. CDR3 in DNA: TGTGCCAGCAGCCTTAGGACTAGCGGGAATACCGGGGAGCTGTTTTTT. The encoded protein is CASSLRTSGNTGELFF.

This sequence joins TRBV27 and TRBJ1-5; perhaps TRBD1 as D (5 bases). Trimming left V 1 base short and J 2 bases short, with 15 bases between. The CDR3 covers 17 residues. Germline CDR1 MNHEY, CDR2 SMNVEV (reference sequence). The CDR3 DNA is TGTGCCAGCAGTTTATACTTCCGGGGGGACGGCAATCAGCCCCAGCATTTT. Translated: CASSLYFRGDGNQPQHF.

The chain combines TRBV5-1 with TRBJ2-6; TRBD2 aligns across 12 bases. The CDR3 is 16 residues long. Germline lookup yields CDR1 SGHRS and CDR2 YFSETQ. Germline trimming cut 2 bases from V and 8 bases from J; bases unmatched to any gene: 5. This chain's CDR3 is CASSFTSGRRTNVLTF. The CDR3 bases are TGCGCCAGCAGCTTTACTAGCGGGAGGAGGACCAACGTCCTGACTTTC.

The rearrangement joins TRBV5-1 to TRBJ1-5; 7 bases are a match to TRBD1. J gave up 2 bases and V 4 bases, and 9 bases lay outside the gene matches. Germline values: CDR1 SGHRS, CDR2 YFSETQ. This CDR3 has 16 amino acids. The CDR3 spells CASSPHRGSGNQPQHF. The CDR3 DNA reads as TGCGCCAGCAGCCCCCACAGGGGATCGGGCAATCAGCCCCAGCATTTT.

This sequence joins TRBV7-2 and TRBJ2-7, with 10 bases fitting TRBD2. The germline V gene encodes CDR1 SGHTA and CDR2 FQGNSA. V dropped 7 bases and J dropped 3; count of bases not matched to a gene: 15. The CDR3 extends over 17 amino acids. CDR3 residues: CASTSGGSGRGYYEQYF. The CDR3 DNA reads TGTGCCAGCACCAGCGGGGGGAGCGGGAGGGGTTACTACGAGCAGTACTTC.

J is TRBJ2-5 and V is TRBV7-3; TRBD1 aligns across 10 bases. The CDR3 runs to 16 residues. V lost 5 bases, J lost 4 bases, and 10 bases stayed unmatched. Germline V gene sequence: CDR1 SGHTA, CDR2 FQGTGA. The CDR3 DNA reads TGTGCCAGCAGCCTTGCTGGGACAGGGGAAGCAGAGACCCAGTACTTC. As protein: CASSLAGTGEAETQYF.

The CDR3 loop reads CASSSGRDRSTDTQYF. The CDR3 DNA follows: TGTGCCAGCAGCTCCGGACGGGACAGGAGCACAGATACGCAGTATTTT. The J gene is TRBJ2-3, the V gene TRBV7-3; 8 bases match TRBD1. The CDR3 runs to 16 residues. The trim removed 4 bases at V and 0 bases at J, leaving 6 bases unmatched. Germline CDR1 is SGHTA and CDR2 is FQGTGA.

V gene TRBV10-2 combines with J gene TRBJ2-3; 10 positions match TRBD2. Trimming at V came to 7 bases and at J to 1 base, leaving 8 bases not matched to a gene. The germline V gene encodes CDR1 WSHSY and CDR2 SAAADI. The CDR3 loop spans 16 amino acids. The chain's CDR3 is CASISLAGVGTDTQYF. The CDR3 DNA reads TGCGCCAGCATCTCCCTAGCGGGAGTGGGCACAGATACGCAGTATTTT.

The chain has TRBV2 and TRBJ1-2; possibly TRBD1 for D (5 bases). V was trimmed by 4 bases and J by 2 bases, leaving 8 bases between them. The CDR3 has 13 residues. In germline, CDR1 is SNHLY, CDR2 FYNNEI. The CDR3 here is CASSGGINYGYTF. In DNA form, the CDR3 reads TGTGCCAGCAGTGGGGGCATAAACTATGGCTACACCTTC. Drawing the rest from reference TRBV2 and TRBJ1-2, the complete variable domain is EPEVTQTPSHQVTQMGQEVILRCVPISNHLYFYWYRQILGQKVEFLVSFYNNEISEKSEIFDDQFSVERPDGSNFTLKIRSTKLEDSAMYFCASSGGINYGYTFGSGTRLTVV.

The V and J genes are TRBV2 and TRBJ2-7; D is perhaps TRBD1 (6 bases). V dropped 0 bases and J dropped 2 bases, with 11 bases sitting between them. The germline CDR1 and CDR2 sequences are SNHLY and FYNNEI. This CDR3 is built from 15 residues. CDR3 residues: CASSEAGQGPYEQYF. The CDR3 coding sequence is TGTGCCAGCAGTGAAGCTGGCCAGGGGCCCTACGAGCAGTACTTC.

The chain employs TRBV21-1 and TRBJ2-7; TRBD2, the table's D call, was not compared with the DNA. TRBV21-1 is an annotated pseudogene. This CDR3 has 14 amino acids. The CDR3 region has the DNA TGTGCCAGCAGCAGCGGGAGGGCCGTCGACGAGCAGTACTTC. It specifies CASSSGRAVDEQYF.

V usage is TRBV5-1 and J usage is TRBJ2-7, with 7 bases identical to TRBD2. This CDR3 has 15 residues. The junction had 12 bases not matched to a gene; V was cut back by 5 bases and J by 4 bases. The germline gives CDR1 SGHRS, CDR2 YFSETQ. CDR3 sequence reads: CASRKEGSGSYEQYF. CDR3 in DNA: TGCGCCAGCAGAAAAGAGGGTAGCGGGTCTTACGAGCAGTACTTC.

The chain is built from TRBV3-1 (or the pseudogene TRBV3-2) and TRBJ2-1; TRBD2 agrees at 12 bases. CDR3 length: 15 residues. After removal of 5 bases from V and 7 bases from J, the junction contained 6 bases not matched to a gene. Germline lookup yields CDR1 LGHDT and CDR2 YNNKEL (reference sequence). The CDR3 reads CASSDTSGRRNEQFF. CDR3 DNA: TGTGCCAGCAGCGACACTAGCGGGAGGCGTAATGAGCAGTTCTTC.

The chain has TRBV6-5 and TRBJ2-1; 12 bases match TRBD2. Germline CDR1 and CDR2: MNHEY and SVGAGI. The ends lost 6 bases at V and 5 bases at J; junction bases unmatched: 5. CDR3 length: 15 amino acids. The CDR3 DNA follows: TGTGCCAGCAGACGACTAGCGGGAGACCACAATGAGCAGTTCTTC. This sequence encodes CASRRLAGDHNEQFF.

The chain links TRBV7-3 to TRBJ2-5, with TRBD1 matching over 7 bases. The CDR3 runs 15 residues. Per the germline V gene, CDR1 is SGHTA and CDR2 is FQGTGA. The V gene end was trimmed by 4 bases and the J gene end by 2 bases; junction bases not matched to a gene: 7. Here the CDR3 DNA reads TGTGCCAGCAGCTCTCAGGGGGAGAAACAAGAGACCCAGTACTTC. As protein: CASSSQGEKQETQYF. The full variable domain, in which reference TRBV7-3 and TRBJ2-5 provide the parts outside the CDR3, is GAGVSQTPSNKVTEKGKYVELRCDPISGHTALYWYRQSLGQGPEFLIYFQGTGAADDSGLPNDRFFAVRPEGSVSTLKIQRTERGDSAVYLCASSSQGEKQETQYFGPGTRLLVL.

This clone was detected a few times. The rearrangement joins TRBV12-3 or TRBV12-4 to TRBJ2-3, with D uncertain. V lost 6 bases and J lost 1, with 8 bases in between. The CDR3 is 13 amino acids. The CDR3 spells CASSPSGTDTQYF. DNA for the CDR3: TGTGCCAGCAGCCCGTCAGGCACAGATACGCAGTATTTT.

This chain connects TRBV6-4 to TRBJ1-2, with D maybe TRBD1 (6 bases). Germline CDR1 and CDR2: MRHNA and SNTAGT. The CDR3 loop spans 15 amino acids. V was pared by 6 bases and J by 5 bases, with 19 bases between. The CDR3 bases are TGTGCCAGCAGCCGAGGGGGTTGGCCCCCTTATGGCTACACCTTC. As protein: CASSRGGWPPYGYTF.

This clone was counted only a few times. This chain joins TRBV6-2 or TRBV6-3 and TRBJ1-5; 7 bases are a match to TRBD1. This CDR3 spans 15 amino acids. The germline gives CDR1 MNHEY, CDR2 SVGEGT. Losses at the gene ends were 4 bases for V and 7 bases for J; bases not matched to a gene: 10. This chain's CDR3 is CASSSHRDSGQPQHF. The CDR3 nucleotides are TGTGCCAGCAGTTCTCACCGGGACAGCGGACAGCCCCAGCATTTT.

The chain combines TRBV30 with TRBJ1-2, with D tentatively TRBD1 (5 bases). The CDR3 is 12 amino acids. The ends were cut back, 5 bases at V and 2 bases at J, with 9 bases in the middle. Germline V CDR1 and CDR2: GTSNPN, SVGIG (reference sequence). As DNA, the CDR3 is TGTGCCTGGGACGGACAAAACTATGGCTACACCTTC. Its protein product is CAWDGQNYGYTF. The variable domain in full, completed from reference TRBV30 and TRBJ1-2, reads SQTIHQWPATLVQPVGSPLSLECTVEGTSNPNLYWYRQAAGRGLQLLFYSVGIGQISSEVPQNLSASRPQDRQFILSSKKLLLSDSGFYLCAWDGQNYGYTFGSGTRLTVV.

The rearrangement links TRBV5-8 to TRBJ2-1; 7 bases fit TRBD2. This CDR3 spans 15 amino acids. Germline CDR1 SGHTS, CDR2 YDEGEE. Losses at the gene ends were 1 base for V and 8 bases for J; bases not matched to a gene: 9. CDR3 DNA sequence: TGTGCCAGCAGCTTGCGACGTAGACTAGCCGATGAGCAGTTCTTC. The encoded protein is CASSLRRRLADEQFF.